This paragraph reports one T cell receptor (beta chain). The table came from immunoSEQ multiplex PCR; TCRdb's copy has only in-frame clones and leaves some out. The table lists tens of thousands of clones, around 87% of them singletons, with 0.95% to 1.3% in the top ten. This record comes from a study of T cell changes during pregnancy in multiple sclerosis. Germline loops: CDR1 MRHNA, CDR2 SNTAGT. CDR3 length: 15 amino acids. Trimming cost V 4 bases and J 3 bases, with 12 bases left between them. This clonotype was sampled from a female donor in good health, enrolled as a control in a pregnancy study. J is TRBJ2-2 and V is TRBV6-4; D perhaps matches TRBD1 (5 bases). The sequenced sample was CD4+ T cells from peripheral blood mononuclear cells, obtained in the second trimester of pregnancy. The CDR3 sequence: CASSVGRDDTGELFF. The CDR3, as DNA: TGTGCCAGCAGTGTTGGCAGGGATGACACCGGGGAGCTGTTTTTT.